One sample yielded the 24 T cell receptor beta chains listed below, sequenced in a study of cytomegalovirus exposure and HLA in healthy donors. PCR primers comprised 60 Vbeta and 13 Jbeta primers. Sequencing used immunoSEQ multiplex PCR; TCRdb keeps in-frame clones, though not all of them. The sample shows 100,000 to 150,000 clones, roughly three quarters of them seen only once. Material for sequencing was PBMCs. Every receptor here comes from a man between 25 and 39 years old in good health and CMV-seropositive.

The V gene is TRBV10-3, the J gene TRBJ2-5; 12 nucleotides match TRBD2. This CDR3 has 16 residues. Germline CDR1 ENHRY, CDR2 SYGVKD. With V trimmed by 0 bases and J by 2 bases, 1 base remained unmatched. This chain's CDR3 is CAISESGLAGQETQYF. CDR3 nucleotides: TGTGCCATCAGTGAGTCGGGACTAGCGGGTCAAGAGACCCAGTACTTC.

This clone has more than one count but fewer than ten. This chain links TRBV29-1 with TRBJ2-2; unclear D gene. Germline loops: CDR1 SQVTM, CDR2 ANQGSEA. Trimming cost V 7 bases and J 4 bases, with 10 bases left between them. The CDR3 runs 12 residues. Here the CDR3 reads CSAPVGTGELFF. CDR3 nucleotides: TGCAGCGCCCCTGTCGGCACCGGGGAGCTGTTTTTT.

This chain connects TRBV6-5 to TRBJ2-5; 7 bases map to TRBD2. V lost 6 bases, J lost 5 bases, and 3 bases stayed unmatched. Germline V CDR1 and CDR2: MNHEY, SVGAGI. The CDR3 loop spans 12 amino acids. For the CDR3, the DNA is TGTGCCAGCAGGCCCGGGGGGGAGACCCAGTACTTC. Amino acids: CASRPGGETQYF.

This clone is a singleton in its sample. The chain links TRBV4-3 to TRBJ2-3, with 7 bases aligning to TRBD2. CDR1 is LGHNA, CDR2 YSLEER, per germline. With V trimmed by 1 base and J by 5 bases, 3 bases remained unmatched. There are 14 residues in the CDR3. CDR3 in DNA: TGCGCCAGCAGCCAAGGGCGGGAGAAAGATACGCAGTATTTT. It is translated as CASSQGREKDTQYF.

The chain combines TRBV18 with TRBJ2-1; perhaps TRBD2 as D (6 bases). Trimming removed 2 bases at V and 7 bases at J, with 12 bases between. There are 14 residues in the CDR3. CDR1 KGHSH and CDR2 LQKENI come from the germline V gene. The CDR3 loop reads CASSPSGAYNEQFF. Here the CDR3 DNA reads TGTGCCAGCTCACCATCGGGAGCATATAATGAGCAGTTCTTC.

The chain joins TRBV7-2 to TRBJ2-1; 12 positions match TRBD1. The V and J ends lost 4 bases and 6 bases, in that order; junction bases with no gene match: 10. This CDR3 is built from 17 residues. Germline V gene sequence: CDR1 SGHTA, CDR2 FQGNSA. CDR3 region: CASSSRSGQGASNEQFF. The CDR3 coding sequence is TGTGCCAGCAGCTCCCGGTCGGGACAGGGGGCGTCCAATGAGCAGTTCTTC.

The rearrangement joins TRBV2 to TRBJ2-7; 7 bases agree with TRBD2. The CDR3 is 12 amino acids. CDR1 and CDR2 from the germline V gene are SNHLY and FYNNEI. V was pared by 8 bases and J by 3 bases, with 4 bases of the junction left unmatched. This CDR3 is CASLGGVYEQYF. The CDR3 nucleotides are TGTGCCAGCCTGGGGGGGGTCTACGAGCAGTACTTC. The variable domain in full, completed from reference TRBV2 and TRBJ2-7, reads EPEVTQTPSHQVTQMGQEVILRCVPISNHLYFYWYRQILGQKVEFLVSFYNNEISEKSEIFDDQFSVERPDGSNFTLKIRSTKLEDSAMYFCASLGGVYEQYFGPGTRLTVT.

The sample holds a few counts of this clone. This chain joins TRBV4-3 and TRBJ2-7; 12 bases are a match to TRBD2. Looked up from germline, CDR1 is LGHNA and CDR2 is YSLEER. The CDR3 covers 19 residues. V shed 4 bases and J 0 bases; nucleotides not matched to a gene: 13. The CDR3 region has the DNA TGCGCCAGCAGCCCTTCGGCCGGGACTAGCGGGCGGCTCTCCTACGAGCAGTACTTC. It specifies CASSPSAGTSGRLSYEQYF.

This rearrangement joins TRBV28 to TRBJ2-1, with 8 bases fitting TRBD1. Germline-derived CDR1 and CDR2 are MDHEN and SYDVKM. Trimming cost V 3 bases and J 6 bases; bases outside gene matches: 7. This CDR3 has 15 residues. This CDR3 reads CASSLAGGLGNEQFF. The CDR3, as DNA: TGTGCCAGCAGTTTGGCAGGGGGCTTGGGCAATGAGCAGTTCTTC.

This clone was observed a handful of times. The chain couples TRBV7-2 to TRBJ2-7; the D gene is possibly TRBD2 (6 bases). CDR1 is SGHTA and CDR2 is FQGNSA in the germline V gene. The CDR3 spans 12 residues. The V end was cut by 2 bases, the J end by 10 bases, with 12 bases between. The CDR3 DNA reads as TGTGCCAGCAGCTTAATGCGGGAATCCCAGTACTTC. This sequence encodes CASSLMRESQYF.

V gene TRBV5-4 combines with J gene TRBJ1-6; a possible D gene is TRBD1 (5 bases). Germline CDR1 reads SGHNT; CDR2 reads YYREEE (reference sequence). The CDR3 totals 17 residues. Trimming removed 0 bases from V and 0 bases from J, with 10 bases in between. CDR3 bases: TGTGCCAGCAGCTTGGCTGGCGACAGCTCCTATAATTCACCCCTCCACTTT. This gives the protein CASSLAGDSSYNSPLHF.

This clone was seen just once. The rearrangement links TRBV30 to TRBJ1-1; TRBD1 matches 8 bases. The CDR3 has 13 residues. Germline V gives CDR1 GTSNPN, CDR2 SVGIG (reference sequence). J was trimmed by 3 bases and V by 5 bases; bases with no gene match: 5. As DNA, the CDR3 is TGTGCCTGGGAGGGACAGGTGCACACTGAAGCTTTCTTT. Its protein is CAWEGQVHTEAFF.

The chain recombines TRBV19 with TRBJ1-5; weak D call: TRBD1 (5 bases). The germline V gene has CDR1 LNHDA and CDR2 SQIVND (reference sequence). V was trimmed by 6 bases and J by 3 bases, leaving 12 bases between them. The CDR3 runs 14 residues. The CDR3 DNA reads TGTGCCAGTAGAACAGGTTTGAACAATCAGCCCCAGCATTTT. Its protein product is CASRTGLNNQPQHF.

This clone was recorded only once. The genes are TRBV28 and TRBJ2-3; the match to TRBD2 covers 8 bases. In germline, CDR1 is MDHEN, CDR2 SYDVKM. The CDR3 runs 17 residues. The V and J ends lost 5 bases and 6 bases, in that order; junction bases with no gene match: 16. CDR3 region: CASSPLGIAGTFDTQYF. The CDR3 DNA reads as TGTGCCAGCAGTCCCTTGGGGATAGCGGGGACTTTTGATACGCAGTATTTT.

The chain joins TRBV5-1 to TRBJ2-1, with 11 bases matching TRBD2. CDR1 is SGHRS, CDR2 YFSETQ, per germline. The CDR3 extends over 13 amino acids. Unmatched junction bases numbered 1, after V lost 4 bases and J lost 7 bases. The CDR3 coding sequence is TGCGCCAGCAGCCGGACTAGCGGGAATGAGCAGTTCTTC. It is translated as CASSRTSGNEQFF.

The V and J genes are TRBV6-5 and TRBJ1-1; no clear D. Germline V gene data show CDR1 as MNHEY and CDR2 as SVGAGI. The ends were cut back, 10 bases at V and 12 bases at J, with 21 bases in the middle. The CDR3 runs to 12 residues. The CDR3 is CATLQRGRWPFF. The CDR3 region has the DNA TGTGCCACCCTTCAGCGAGGGCGCTGGCCTTTCTTT.

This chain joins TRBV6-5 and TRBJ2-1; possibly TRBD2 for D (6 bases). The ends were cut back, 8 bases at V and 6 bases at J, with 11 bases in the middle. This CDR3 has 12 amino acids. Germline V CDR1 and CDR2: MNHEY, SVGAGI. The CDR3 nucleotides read TGTGCCAGCGGGCTAGCGCTCAATGAGCAGTTCTTC. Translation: CASGLALNEQFF.

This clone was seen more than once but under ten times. The DNA of the CDR3 is TGTGCCAGCAGAGAGGAGGGACAGCAATTTTATGGCTACACCTTC. It translates to CASREEGQQFYGYTF. V is TRBV28 and J is TRBJ1-2; 7 positions agree with TRBD1. Germline loops: CDR1 MDHEN, CDR2 SYDVKM. This CDR3 contains 15 residues. Trimming at V came to 6 bases and at J to 5 bases, leaving 12 bases not matched to a gene.

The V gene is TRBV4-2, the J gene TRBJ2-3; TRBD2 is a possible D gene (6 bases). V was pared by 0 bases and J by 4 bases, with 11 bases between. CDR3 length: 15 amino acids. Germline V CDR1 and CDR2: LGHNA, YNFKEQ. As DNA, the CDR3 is TGTGCCAGCAGCCAAGAGAGGAGGGAGGCAGATACGCAGTATTTT. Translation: CASSQERREADTQYF.

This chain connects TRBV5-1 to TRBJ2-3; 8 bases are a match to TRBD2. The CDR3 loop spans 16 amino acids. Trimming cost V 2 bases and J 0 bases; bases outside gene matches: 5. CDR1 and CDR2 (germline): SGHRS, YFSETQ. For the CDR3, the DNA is TGCGCCAGCAGCTTCCTAGCGGGTACAAGCACAGATACGCAGTATTTT. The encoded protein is CASSFLAGTSTDTQYF.

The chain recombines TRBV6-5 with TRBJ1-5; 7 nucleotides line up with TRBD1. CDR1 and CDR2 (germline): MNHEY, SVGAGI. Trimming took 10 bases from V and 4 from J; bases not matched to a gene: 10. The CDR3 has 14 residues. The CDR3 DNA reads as TGTGCCACCCGTCGGACAGGCCGAAATCAGCCCCAGCATTTT. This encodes CATRRTGRNQPQHF.

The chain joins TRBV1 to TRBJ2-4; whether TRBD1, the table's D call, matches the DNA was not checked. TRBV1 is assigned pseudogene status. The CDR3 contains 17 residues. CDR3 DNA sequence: TGCACCAGCAGCCAAGATCGTGTGGGCCCCGCCAAAAACATTCAGTACTTC. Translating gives CTSSQDRVGPAKNIQYF.

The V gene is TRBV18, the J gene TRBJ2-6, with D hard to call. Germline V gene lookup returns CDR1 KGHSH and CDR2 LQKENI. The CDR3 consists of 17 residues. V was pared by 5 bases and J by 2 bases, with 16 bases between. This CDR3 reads CASSIFPPGPGANVLTF. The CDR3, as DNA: TGTGCCAGCTCAATTTTCCCGCCAGGTCCTGGGGCCAACGTCCTGACTTTC.

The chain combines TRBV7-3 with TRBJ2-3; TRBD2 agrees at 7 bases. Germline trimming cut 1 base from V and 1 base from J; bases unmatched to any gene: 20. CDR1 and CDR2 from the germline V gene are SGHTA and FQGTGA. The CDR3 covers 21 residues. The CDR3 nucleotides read TGTGCCAGCAGCTTAAACTCCGGTCTCACGAAGCGGGAAAGGGGCACAGATACGCAGTATTTT. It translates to CASSLNSGLTKRERGTDTQYF.